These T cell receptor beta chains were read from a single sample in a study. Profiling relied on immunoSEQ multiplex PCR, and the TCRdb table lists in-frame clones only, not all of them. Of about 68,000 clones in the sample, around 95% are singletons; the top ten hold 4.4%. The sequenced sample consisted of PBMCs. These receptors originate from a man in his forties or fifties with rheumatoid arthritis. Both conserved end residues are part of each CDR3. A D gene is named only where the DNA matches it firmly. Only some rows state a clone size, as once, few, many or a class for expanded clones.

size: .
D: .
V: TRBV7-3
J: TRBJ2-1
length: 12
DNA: TGTGCCAGCAGCTTAACTAGTCGCGAGCAGTTCTTC
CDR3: CASSLTSREQFF

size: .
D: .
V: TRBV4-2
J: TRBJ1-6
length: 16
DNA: TGTGCCAGCAGCCCGACGGACCGCTCAGGGGATTCACCCCTCCACTTT
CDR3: CASSPTDRSGDSPLHF

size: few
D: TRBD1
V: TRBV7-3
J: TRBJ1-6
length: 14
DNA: TGTGCCAGCAGCCTCGGGACAGCCAATTCACCCCTCCACTTT
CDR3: CASSLGTANSPLHF

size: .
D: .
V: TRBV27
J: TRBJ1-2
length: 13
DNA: TGTGCCAGCAGTTTATTGGGGGCGGAGGGCTACACCTTC
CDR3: CASSLLGAEGYTF

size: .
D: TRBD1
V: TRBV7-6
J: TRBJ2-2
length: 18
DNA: TGTGCCAGCAGCCCCCTCACAGGGGGCATTTCGAACACCGGGGAGCTGTTTTTT
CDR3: CASSPLTGGISNTGELFF

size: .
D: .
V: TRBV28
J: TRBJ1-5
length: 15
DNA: TGTGCCAGCAATCGAGCGAGCAGGGAGGGACAGCCCCAGCATTTT
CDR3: CASNRASREGQPQHF

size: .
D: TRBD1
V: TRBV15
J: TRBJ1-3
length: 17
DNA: TGTGCCACCAGCAGAGTAACAGGGGGCCGCTCTGGAAACACCATATATTTT
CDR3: CATSRVTGGRSGNTIYF

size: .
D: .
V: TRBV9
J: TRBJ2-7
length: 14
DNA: TGTGCCAGCAGCGCAGGGACTGACACCTACGAGCAGTACTTC
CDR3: CASSAGTDTYEQYF

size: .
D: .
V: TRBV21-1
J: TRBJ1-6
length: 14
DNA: TGTGCCAGCAGCAGAGGGACCCTCAATTCACCCCTCCACTTT
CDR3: CASSRGTLNSPLHF

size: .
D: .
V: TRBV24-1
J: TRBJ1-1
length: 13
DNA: TGTGCCACCAGGGCCGGGGGATCCACTGAAGCTTTCTTT
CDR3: CATRAGGSTEAFF

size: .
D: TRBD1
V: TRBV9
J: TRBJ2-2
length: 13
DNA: TGTGCCACCGGACAGGAGAACACCGGGGAGCTGTTTTTT
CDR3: CATGQENTGELFF

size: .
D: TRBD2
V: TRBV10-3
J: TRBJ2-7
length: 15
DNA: TGTGCCATCAGGGCGACTAGCGGGAGCAGCTACGAGCAGTACTTC
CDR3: CAIRATSGSSYEQYF

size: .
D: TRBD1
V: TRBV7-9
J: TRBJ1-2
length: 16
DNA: TGTGCCAGCAGCTCAGATTGGGGACAGGGGAGGAATGGCTACACCTTC
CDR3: CASSSDWGQGRNGYTF

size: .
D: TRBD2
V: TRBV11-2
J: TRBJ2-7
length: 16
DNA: TGTGCCAGCTCCCTTGGCTCGGGGGGGCTAACCTACGAGCAGTACTTC
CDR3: CASSLGSGGLTYEQYF

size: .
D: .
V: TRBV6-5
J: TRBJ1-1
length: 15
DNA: TGTGCCAGCAGTTACTCGAACGGGGCGAACACTGAAGCTTTCTTT
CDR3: CASSYSNGANTEAFF

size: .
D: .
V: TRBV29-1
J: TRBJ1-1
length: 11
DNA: TGCAGCGTTGTTACGAACACTGAAGCTTTCTTT
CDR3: CSVVTNTEAFF

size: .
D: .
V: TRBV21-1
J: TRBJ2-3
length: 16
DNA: TGTGCCAGCAGCAAAGTGAAGGGGGCGCGGACAGATACGCAGTATTTT
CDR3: CASSKVKGARTDTQYF